This T cell receptor (beta chain) emerged from a study of beta chain features in type 1 diabetes. General study results and limits: It was not settled here whether HLA type affects TCRB rearrangement. Compared with healthy donors, patients appeared to share more similar naive, central memory and regulatory TCRB repertoires. Researchers report that Type 1 diabetes patients had moderately but significantly shorter TCRB CDR3s across all four CD4+ subsets. A possible short-template PCR bias applies equally to patients and controls.

Remarks on this clone: The antigen remains undetermined.

The entirety of the isolated RNA underwent reverse transcription, so expressed TCRB transcripts were sequenced. The repertoire was sequenced with immunoSEQ multiplex PCR; TCRdb's copy has only in-frame clones and lacks some. The sample shows 250,000 to 350,000 clones, roughly an eighth of them seen only once. This CDR3 region has 17 residues. Germline V gene sequence: CDR1 SGDLS, CDR2 YYNGEE. Trimming took off 2 bases at V and 4 bases at J, with 16 bases between the two ends. Sequenced sample: naive CD4+ T cells from blood. The chain employs TRBV9 and TRBJ2-6; maybe TRBD2 (6 bases). The clonotype comes from a man in his thirties or forties with type 1 diabetes. CDR3 region: CASSVTVGGSGANVLTF. The CDR3 DNA reads TGTGCCAGCAGCGTCACAGTGGGGGGTTCGGGGGCCAACGTCCTGACTTTC.